This T cell receptor beta chain was recovered during a study of memory CD4+ T cells and cytomegalovirus serostatus. The wider study: Of the healthy Belgian adults, nine or ten were CMV seropositive and about 24 seronegative.

This clone occurred a few times. V dropped 6 bases and J dropped 2 bases, with 11 bases sitting between them. This CDR3 spans 14 amino acids. Germline CDR1 and CDR2: MNHNY and SVGAGI (reference sequence). Single viable CD3+CD4+CD8-CD45RO+ cells were sorted as the memory CD4+ T cells. Positive selection with CD4 microbeads enriched total CD4+ T cells. Generated by immunoSEQ multiplex PCR, the TCRdb table keeps only in-frame clones and is missing some. Of tens of thousands of clones listed, about 80% were seen once; the top ten hold roughly 1.1%. The V and J genes are TRBV6-6 and TRBJ1-3, with D possibly TRBD1 on 6 matching bases. Sequencing used memory CD4+ T cells from blood. This TCR derives from an adult in good health and CMV-seronegative. This CDR3 reads CASRQGLTGNTIYF. CDR3 coding DNA: TGTGCCAGCAGGCAGGGGTTGACTGGAAACACCATATATTTT.